This record looks at one T cell receptor (beta chain) sequence and its context. This clonotype was seen ten or more times. Its antigen is currently not known. The sample holds no much larger clone one base away, and base qualities are not on file. The data belong to a study of low-dose radiotherapy and immunotherapy resistance in tumors (dated by TCRdb to between 2022 and 2023). About the study as a whole: Cohort 1 received 0.5 Gy per fraction every 2 weeks, with a prescribed total PTV dose of 6.5 Gy. For Cohort 2, the dose was 1 Gy per fraction given every two weeks, adding up to 13 Gy in total across 26 weeks. Patients were given nivolumab as a 240 mg flat dose every two weeks and ipilimumab at 1 mg/kg every six weeks, with both drugs delivered intravenously. Cyclophosphamide 200 mg/m2 was administered intravenously every two weeks, one day before each radiation and immunotherapy administration. Starting on cycle 1 day 1, patients took 300 mg of aspirin by mouth once a day for four cycles. Trial participants were not randomized into treatment groups. The translational analysis covered eight patients: three from the first dose cohort and the first five from the second dose cohort.

First-strand cDNA was synthesized with Superscript III and a set of TRAV- and TRBV-specific primers, covering both TCRalpha and TCRbeta chains. TCRs were amplified with Phusion for about 22 PCR cycles using a constant-region primer together with the adapter attached to the V primers. The isolated mRNA was amplified using the MessageAmp II aRNA Amplification Kit, with in vitro transcription performed for about 16 hours at 37 degrees C. mRNA for TCR sequencing was isolated with the Dynabeads mRNA DIRECT Purification Kit. Indexed Illumina adapters were added in a second Phusion PCR of 25 cycles, after which AMPure XP beads were used to purify the products. Deep sequencing of the TCRalpha and TCRbeta libraries was carried out on an Illumina MiniSeq instrument. The authors processed their data as follows. Using custom Perl scripts, TCR sequences encoding the same protein were pooled, out-of-frame sequences were removed, and the abundance of each clonotype was computed. The analysis excluded TCR sequences that were supported by just one read. The metrics used to describe the repertoires included Shannon entropy, Gini index, clonality, richness, and the frequency of TCRs shared between repertoires. TCRdb's own reprocessing of the public reads used fastp at Q25 and MiXCR and kept productive beta chains. Duplicate CDR3 protein sequences are folded into a single record with the most common DNA and genes. V and J calls and clone size were set by TCRdb, not the authors. The sample includes 40,000 or so distinct CDR3 sequences, with about 20% observed a single time. In total, the top ten clones hold roughly 10% of the sample.

This specimen's time point label, interpreted: after trial treatment. According to the study, the label for this sample's treatment or condition signals: LDRT plus nivolumab, ipilimumab, low-dose cyclophosphamide and aspirin (RACIN trial). The donors took part in RACIN, a single-arm, phase I, dose-escalation trial that combined nivolumab, ipilimumab, aspirin, low-dose cyclophosphamide and low-dose radiotherapy. Patients with advanced, TIL-negative solid tumors were considered eligible. Sequenced here: PBMCs, sampled after low-dose radiotherapy plus immunotherapy. The TCR was taken from a female donor with ovarian cancer.

The CDR3 loop reads CASSLKGLHEQYF. The DNA sequence reads TGTGCCAGCAGTTTGAAGGGCCTCCACGAGCAGTACTTC. Here the chain combines TRBV27 and TRBJ2-7; confidence is insufficient to name the D gene. The CDR3, from cysteine to phenylalanine, totals 13 residues. CDR3 DNA only is kept here, 39 bases in frame from base 1. In the germline V gene (reference sequence), CDR1 corresponds to MNHEY and CDR2 to SMNVEV. V is reduced by 3 bases and J by 5 bases, leaving a spacing of 11 bases between them.